The rows below give T cell receptor beta chains drawn from one sample of a study of OX40 agonist ivuxolimab in advanced cancers. Clones were read by immunoSEQ multiplex PCR, and TCRdb kept only the in-frame ones, dropping some. The profile shows about 82,000 clones, less than 90% of them singletons. Sequencing used CD4+ or CD8+ T cells sorted from blood, obtained in a trial of the OX40 agonist ivuxolimab. These receptors were collected from an adult with an advanced solid tumor such as melanoma, head and neck, liver or kidney cancer. Both conserved end residues are part of each CDR3. The D gene is left open where the match is weak. The listing skips clone size in some rows; elsewhere it reads once, few, many or a size class.

j_call: TRBJ1-1
cdr3_length: 14
clone_size: medium-sized
v_call: TRBV6-4
d_call: .
cdr3_aa: CASRDSSRGTEAFF
cdr3_nt: TGTGCCAGCAGGGACAGTTCAAGGGGAACTGAAGCTTTCTTT

j_call: TRBJ1-5
cdr3_length: 20
clone_size: .
v_call: TRBV4-1
d_call: .
cdr3_aa: CASSQPLGLRGGHTNQPQHF
cdr3_nt: TGCGCCAGCAGCCAACCACTAGGGTTGAGGGGGGGACATACCAATCAGCCCCAGCATTTT

j_call: TRBJ1-1
cdr3_length: 14
clone_size: .
v_call: TRBV7-2
d_call: .
cdr3_aa: CASRIAGAGREAFF
cdr3_nt: TGTGCCAGCAGGATAGCGGGGGCGGGTCGAGAAGCTTTCTTT

j_call: TRBJ1-3
cdr3_length: 14
clone_size: .
v_call: TRBV30
d_call: TRBD1
cdr3_aa: CAWSALLGQVTIYF
cdr3_nt: TGTGCCTGGAGTGCTCTTCTTGGACAGGTCACCATATATTTT

j_call: TRBJ1-4
cdr3_length: 15
clone_size: once
v_call: TRBV7-6
d_call: .
cdr3_aa: CASSRFGQSGEKLFF
cdr3_nt: TGTGCCAGCAGCCGCTTTGGGCAGTCTGGTGAAAAACTGTTTTTT

j_call: TRBJ2-7
cdr3_length: 14
clone_size: .
v_call: TRBV7-2
d_call: TRBD1
cdr3_aa: CASSWDRGLYEQYF
cdr3_nt: TGTGCCAGCAGCTGGGACAGGGGCCTCTACGAGCAGTACTTC

j_call: TRBJ1-1
cdr3_length: 13
clone_size: .
v_call: TRBV27
d_call: .
cdr3_aa: CASSLIMNTEAFF
cdr3_nt: TGTGCCAGCAGTTTGATCATGAACACTGAAGCTTTCTTT

j_call: TRBJ2-7
cdr3_length: 13
clone_size: .
v_call: TRBV10-3
d_call: .
cdr3_aa: CAISEGGTYEQYF
cdr3_nt: TGTGCCATCAGTGAGGGTGGGACCTACGAGCAGTACTTC

j_call: TRBJ1-2
cdr3_length: 12
clone_size: .
v_call: TRBV7-2
d_call: .
cdr3_aa: CASTPGGGGYTF
cdr3_nt: TGTGCCAGCACCCCGGGTGGGGGTGGCTACACCTTC

j_call: TRBJ1-4
cdr3_length: 15
clone_size: .
v_call: TRBV27
d_call: .
cdr3_aa: CASRTLGPPNEKLFF
cdr3_nt: TGTGCCAGCAGGACCCTTGGGCCCCCTAATGAAAAACTGTTTTTT

j_call: TRBJ1-1
cdr3_length: 14
clone_size: .
v_call: TRBV6-5
d_call: TRBD1
cdr3_aa: CASRLGQVNTEAFF
cdr3_nt: TGTGCCAGCAGGCTCGGACAGGTGAACACTGAAGCTTTCTTT

j_call: TRBJ2-2
cdr3_length: 15
clone_size: once
v_call: TRBV6-5
d_call: .
cdr3_aa: CASSLGGGLTGELFF
cdr3_nt: TGTGCCAGCAGCTTAGGAGGGGGCCTCACCGGGGAGCTGTTTTTT

j_call: TRBJ2-1
cdr3_length: 17
clone_size: .
v_call: TRBV2
d_call: TRBD2
cdr3_aa: CASAGTSWMTSWDEQFF
cdr3_nt: TGTGCCAGCGCCGGGACTAGCTGGATGACTTCGTGGGATGAGCAGTTCTTC

j_call: TRBJ1-3
cdr3_length: 16
clone_size: .
v_call: TRBV2
d_call: TRBD1
cdr3_aa: CASSERDREAGNTIYF
cdr3_nt: TGTGCCAGCAGTGAACGGGACAGGGAAGCTGGAAACACCATATATTTT

j_call: TRBJ1-5
cdr3_length: 13
clone_size: .
v_call: TRBV2
d_call: TRBD1
cdr3_aa: CASSGQGQQPQHF
cdr3_nt: TGTGCCAGCAGTGGACAGGGACAACAGCCCCAGCATTTT

j_call: TRBJ1-5
cdr3_length: 14
clone_size: .
v_call: TRBV6-6
d_call: .
cdr3_aa: CASSYRSPNRPQHF
cdr3_nt: TGTGCCAGCAGTTACAGGTCCCCCAATCGGCCCCAGCATTTT

j_call: TRBJ2-1
cdr3_length: 13
clone_size: .
v_call: TRBV5-4
d_call: .
cdr3_aa: CASSLADYNEQFF
cdr3_nt: TGTGCCAGCAGCTTAGCGGATTACAATGAGCAGTTCTTC

j_call: TRBJ1-3
cdr3_length: 15
clone_size: .
v_call: TRBV6-5
d_call: .
cdr3_aa: CASSYSGASGNTIYF
cdr3_nt: TGTGCCAGCAGTTACTCTGGGGCCTCTGGAAACACCATATATTTT

j_call: TRBJ2-7
cdr3_length: 14
clone_size: .
v_call: TRBV18
d_call: TRBD1
cdr3_aa: CASSPQGARDEQYF
cdr3_nt: TGTGCCAGCTCACCCCAGGGGGCGCGCGACGAGCAGTACTTC

j_call: TRBJ2-7
cdr3_length: 12
clone_size: .
v_call: TRBV29-1
d_call: .
cdr3_aa: CSARVGVGEQYF
cdr3_nt: TGCAGCGCCCGAGTTGGGGTAGGGGAGCAGTACTTC

j_call: TRBJ1-2
cdr3_length: 12
clone_size: .
v_call: TRBV2
d_call: .
cdr3_aa: CASHWGGYGYTF
cdr3_nt: TGTGCCAGCCATTGGGGGGGCTATGGCTACACCTTC

j_call: TRBJ2-5
cdr3_length: 15
clone_size: .
v_call: TRBV5-1
d_call: .
cdr3_aa: CASSPTGRLGETQYF
cdr3_nt: TGCGCCAGCAGCCCGACAGGGAGGCTAGGAGAGACCCAGTACTTC

j_call: TRBJ2-2
cdr3_length: 15
clone_size: .
v_call: TRBV27
d_call: TRBD2
cdr3_aa: CASRPFHREAGELFF
cdr3_nt: TGTGCCAGCCGCCCGTTCCATCGGGAGGCCGGGGAGCTGTTTTTT

j_call: TRBJ2-1
cdr3_length: 13
clone_size: .
v_call: TRBV7-9
d_call: .
cdr3_aa: CASSFRGNNEQFF
cdr3_nt: TGTGCCAGCAGCTTTCGGGGAAACAATGAGCAGTTCTTC

j_call: TRBJ2-7
cdr3_length: 17
clone_size: .
v_call: TRBV7-9
d_call: TRBD2
cdr3_aa: CASSLGSSGADGYEQYF
cdr3_nt: TGTGCCAGCAGCTTAGGTAGTAGCGGGGCCGATGGCTACGAGCAGTACTTC

j_call: TRBJ2-2
cdr3_length: 15
clone_size: .
v_call: TRBV9
d_call: .
cdr3_aa: CASSSRTPEAGELFF
cdr3_nt: TGTGCCAGCAGCTCACGGACTCCGGAAGCCGGGGAGCTGTTTTTT

j_call: TRBJ2-7
cdr3_length: 14
clone_size: .
v_call: TRBV4-2
d_call: TRBD1
cdr3_aa: CASSQDVRGHEQYF
cdr3_nt: TGTGCCAGCAGCCAAGATGTCAGGGGGCACGAGCAGTACTTC

j_call: TRBJ2-5
cdr3_length: 11
clone_size: .
v_call: TRBV7-9
d_call: .
cdr3_aa: CASSLTETQYF
cdr3_nt: TGTGCCAGCAGCTTAACCGAGACCCAGTACTTC

j_call: TRBJ1-1
cdr3_length: 14
clone_size: .
v_call: TRBV7-9
d_call: .
cdr3_aa: CASSLGAGNTEAFF
cdr3_nt: TGTGCCAGCAGCTTAGGTGCGGGGAATACTGAAGCTTTCTTT

j_call: TRBJ2-3
cdr3_length: 15
clone_size: .
v_call: TRBV9
d_call: TRBD1
cdr3_aa: CASSVTGQEGDTQYF
cdr3_nt: TGTGCCAGCAGCGTGACCGGACAGGAAGGAGATACGCAGTATTTT

j_call: TRBJ2-3
cdr3_length: 15
clone_size: .
v_call: TRBV5-8
d_call: .
cdr3_aa: CASSGGGIYTDTQYF
cdr3_nt: TGTGCCAGCAGCGGTGGGGGGATCTACACAGATACGCAGTATTTT

j_call: TRBJ2-7
cdr3_length: 13
clone_size: few
v_call: TRBV5-4
d_call: .
cdr3_aa: CASSLVGGYEQYF
cdr3_nt: TGTGCCAGCAGCTTGGTTGGGGGATACGAGCAGTACTTC

j_call: TRBJ1-5
cdr3_length: 16
clone_size: .
v_call: TRBV30
d_call: .
cdr3_aa: CAWSVRGHGGNQPQHF
cdr3_nt: TGTGCCTGGAGTGTCAGAGGCCATGGGGGCAATCAGCCCCAGCATTTT

j_call: TRBJ1-2
cdr3_length: 15
clone_size: once
v_call: TRBV19
d_call: TRBD1
cdr3_aa: CASSIDVTGSGGYTF
cdr3_nt: TGTGCCAGTAGTATAGACGTGACAGGGTCGGGTGGCTACACCTTC

j_call: TRBJ1-1
cdr3_length: 13
clone_size: once
v_call: TRBV4-3
d_call: .
cdr3_aa: CASSQDRNTEAFF
cdr3_nt: TGCGCCAGCAGCCAAGATAGGAACACTGAAGCTTTCTTT

j_call: TRBJ2-7
cdr3_length: 15
clone_size: .
v_call: TRBV4-1
d_call: .
cdr3_aa: CASSQETRRSYEQYF
cdr3_nt: TGCGCCAGCAGCCAAGAAACCCGAAGGTCCTACGAGCAGTACTTC

j_call: TRBJ1-3
cdr3_length: 15
clone_size: .
v_call: TRBV30
d_call: .
cdr3_aa: CAWSSGSSSGNTIYF
cdr3_nt: TGTGCCTGGAGTTCAGGGTCGAGCTCTGGAAACACCATATATTTT

j_call: TRBJ2-3
cdr3_length: 16
clone_size: .
v_call: TRBV4-2
d_call: .
cdr3_aa: CASSQDYTESTDTQYF
cdr3_nt: TGTGCCAGCAGCCAAGATTACACGGAAAGCACAGATACGCAGTATTTT

j_call: TRBJ2-5
cdr3_length: 15
clone_size: .
v_call: TRBV5-1
d_call: .
cdr3_aa: CASSLEGRQQETQYF
cdr3_nt: TGCGCCAGCAGCTTGGAAGGACGCCAGCAAGAGACCCAGTACTTC

j_call: TRBJ2-1
cdr3_length: 16
clone_size: once
v_call: TRBV4-1
d_call: TRBD1
cdr3_aa: CASSHPDRGVYNEQFF
cdr3_nt: TGCGCCAGCAGCCACCCAGACAGGGGAGTCTACAATGAGCAGTTCTTC

j_call: TRBJ2-2
cdr3_length: 15
clone_size: .
v_call: TRBV19
d_call: TRBD1
cdr3_aa: CASSRPTGSAGELFF
cdr3_nt: TGTGCCAGTAGTAGACCGACAGGGTCTGCCGGGGAGCTGTTTTTT

j_call: TRBJ2-3
cdr3_length: 16
clone_size: .
v_call: TRBV5-1
d_call: TRBD1
cdr3_aa: CASSYGQGWRTDTQYF
cdr3_nt: TGCGCCAGCAGCTACGGACAGGGGTGGCGCACAGATACGCAGTATTTT

j_call: TRBJ2-7
cdr3_length: 11
clone_size: .
v_call: TRBV20-1
d_call: .
cdr3_aa: CSAADSYEQYF
cdr3_nt: TGCAGTGCTGCCGACAGCTACGAGCAGTACTTC

j_call: TRBJ1-2
cdr3_length: 15
clone_size: .
v_call: TRBV6-5
d_call: .
cdr3_aa: CASSYAPTGRIGYTF
cdr3_nt: TGTGCCAGCAGTTACGCGCCTACAGGGCGTATCGGCTACACCTTC

j_call: TRBJ2-7
cdr3_length: 13
clone_size: .
v_call: TRBV15
d_call: .
cdr3_aa: CATSRGEAYEQYF
cdr3_nt: TGTGCCACCAGCAGAGGAGAGGCCTACGAGCAGTACTTC

j_call: TRBJ2-7
cdr3_length: 14
clone_size: .
v_call: TRBV6-5
d_call: .
cdr3_aa: CASSSSGRGGEQYF
cdr3_nt: TGTGCCAGCAGTTCCTCGGGCAGGGGTGGGGAGCAGTACTTC

j_call: TRBJ2-5
cdr3_length: 14
clone_size: .
v_call: TRBV13
d_call: .
cdr3_aa: CASSLKGAGETQYF
cdr3_nt: TGTGCCAGCAGCTTAAAAGGGGCGGGAGAGACCCAGTACTTC

j_call: TRBJ1-5
cdr3_length: 14
clone_size: once
v_call: TRBV27
d_call: TRBD1
cdr3_aa: CASKTGGSNQPQHF
cdr3_nt: TGTGCCAGCAAGACAGGGGGCAGCAATCAGCCCCAGCATTTT

j_call: TRBJ1-3
cdr3_length: 16
clone_size: .
v_call: TRBV11-2
d_call: TRBD1
cdr3_aa: CASSSPSLSRGDTIYF
cdr3_nt: TGTGCCAGCAGCTCACCCAGCCTTAGCAGGGGGGACACCATATATTTT

j_call: TRBJ2-3
cdr3_length: 15
clone_size: .
v_call: TRBV9
d_call: .
cdr3_aa: CASSVDQRPSDTQYF
cdr3_nt: TGTGCCAGCAGCGTAGATCAGCGGCCATCAGATACGCAGTATTTT

j_call: TRBJ1-1
cdr3_length: 15
clone_size: .
v_call: TRBV11-2
d_call: .
cdr3_aa: CASSLSYGDLAEAFF
cdr3_nt: TGTGCCAGCAGCTTAAGCTACGGGGATTTGGCTGAAGCTTTCTTT

j_call: TRBJ2-2
cdr3_length: 14
clone_size: .
v_call: TRBV7-2
d_call: .
cdr3_aa: CASRGAGNTGELFF
cdr3_nt: TGTGCCAGCCGTGGGGCAGGGAACACCGGGGAGCTGTTTTTT

j_call: TRBJ2-7
cdr3_length: 14
clone_size: .
v_call: TRBV5-1
d_call: TRBD1
cdr3_aa: CASSLAGQTYEQYF
cdr3_nt: TGCGCCAGCAGCTTGGCGGGACAGACCTACGAGCAGTACTTC

j_call: TRBJ1-4
cdr3_length: 14
clone_size: .
v_call: TRBV29-1
d_call: TRBD1
cdr3_aa: CSVGGTGQGEKLFF
cdr3_nt: TGCAGCGTTGGAGGGACAGGGCAAGGTGAAAAACTGTTTTTT

j_call: TRBJ1-1
cdr3_length: 16
clone_size: .
v_call: TRBV10-3
d_call: .
cdr3_aa: CAISERRQSEGTEAFF
cdr3_nt: TGTGCCATCAGTGAGAGAAGACAGTCAGAGGGAACTGAAGCTTTCTTT

j_call: TRBJ2-1
cdr3_length: 14
clone_size: .
v_call: TRBV28
d_call: .
cdr3_aa: CATTGAQIYNEQFF
cdr3_nt: TGTGCCACCACGGGGGCCCAAATTTACAATGAGCAGTTCTTC